This is a list of T cell receptor beta chains from one sample in a study of cytomegalovirus exposure and HLA in healthy donors. Assay: immunoSEQ multiplex PCR; the TCRdb copy retains only in-frame clones and omits some. The repertoire includes around 220,000 clones, 85% to 90% of them detected once, and about 2.9% sits in the top ten. Specimen: PBMCs. The receptors here all came from a woman younger than 35 in good health and CMV-seronegative. Each CDR3 is given with its conserved first and last residue. A D gene is named only where the DNA matches it firmly. Not all rows give a size; the values are once, few, many and, for expanded clones, a class.

size: NA; J: TRBJ2-1; D: NA; length: 13; V: TRBV7-9; DNA: TGTGCCAGCAGCTTAAATCGCAAGCATGAGCAGTTCTTC; CDR3: CASSLNRKHEQFF
size: NA; J: TRBJ2-7; D: NA; length: 13; V: TRBV2; DNA: TGTGCCAGCAGTGGGACAGCTTCCTACGAGCAGTACTTC; CDR3: CASSGTASYEQYF
size: NA; J: TRBJ1-2; D: NA; length: 13; V: TRBV5-5; DNA: TGTGCCAGCAGCTTGCGACAGGCCTATGGCTACACCTTC; CDR3: CASSLRQAYGYTF
size: NA; J: TRBJ2-7; D: TRBD2; length: 14; V: TRBV9; DNA: TGTGCCAGCAGCGCGCCACTAGCGGACTACGAGCAGTACTTC; CDR3: CASSAPLADYEQYF
size: once; J: TRBJ2-5; D: TRBD2; length: 15; V: TRBV15; DNA: TGTGCCACCAGCAGAGATTCTGCGGGAGATGAGACCCAGTACTTC; CDR3: CATSRDSAGDETQYF
size: NA; J: TRBJ2-1; D: TRBD2; length: 15; V: TRBV28; DNA: TGTGCCAGCAGTTTATGGGCTAGCGGGGAAAATGAGCAGTTCTTC; CDR3: CASSLWASGENEQFF
size: NA; J: TRBJ1-2; D: TRBD1; length: 14; V: TRBV29-1; DNA: TGCAGCGTTGTTAGGGACAGAGCAGACTATGGCTACACCTTC; CDR3: CSVVRDRADYGYTF
size: NA; J: TRBJ1-1; D: NA; length: 13; V: TRBV6-5; DNA: TGTGCCAGCGGGCGGGGGATGCGGACTGAAGCTTTCTTT; CDR3: CASGRGMRTEAFF
size: NA; J: TRBJ2-7; D: TRBD1; length: 14; V: TRBV27; DNA: TGTGCCAGCAGTTGGGACAGGGAGTCCTACGAGCAGTACTTC; CDR3: CASSWDRESYEQYF
size: NA; J: TRBJ1-2; D: TRBD1; length: 16; V: TRBV4-2; DNA: TGTGCCAGCAGCCAAGACTTGACAGGGGGCAGGAGTGGCTACACCTTC; CDR3: CASSQDLTGGRSGYTF
size: NA; J: TRBJ2-5; D: NA; length: 17; V: TRBV7-3; DNA: TGTGCCAGCAGTCCTACTGGGGGGGCTGGATTAGGGGAGACCCAGTACTTC; CDR3: CASSPTGGAGLGETQYF
size: NA; J: TRBJ2-2; D: NA; length: 14; V: TRBV19; DNA: TGTGCCAGTAACCCACGGGTCTACACCGGGGAGCTGTTTTTT; CDR3: CASNPRVYTGELFF
size: NA; J: TRBJ2-1; D: NA; length: 11; V: TRBV20-1; DNA: TGCAGTGCTGGTAGCTTCAATGAGCAGTTCTTC; CDR3: CSAGSFNEQFF
size: NA; J: TRBJ2-7; D: TRBD1; length: 15; V: TRBV27; DNA: TGTGCCAGCAGTCCAGACAGGGCTTCCTTGTACGAGCAGTACTTC; CDR3: CASSPDRASLYEQYF
size: NA; J: TRBJ2-7; D: NA; length: 16; V: TRBV27; DNA: TGTGCCAGCAGTTTATCGAAATGGCTAGGCTCCTACGAGCAGTACTTC; CDR3: CASSLSKWLGSYEQYF
size: NA; J: TRBJ2-1; D: TRBD2; length: 16; V: TRBV4-1; DNA: TGCGCCAGCAGCTCCTCCGGGACTACGGGTCGGAATGAGCAGTTCTTC; CDR3: CASSSSGTTGRNEQFF
size: NA; J: TRBJ2-6; D: NA; length: 14; V: TRBV7-2; DNA: TGTGCCAGCAGCAACAATCCTGGGGCCAACGTCCTGACTTTC; CDR3: CASSNNPGANVLTF
size: NA; J: TRBJ2-7; D: NA; length: 11; V: TRBV28; DNA: TGTGCCAGCAGCGGGACTTACGAGCAGTACTTC; CDR3: CASSGTYEQYF
size: few; J: TRBJ2-1; D: TRBD2; length: 16; V: TRBV4-2; DNA: TGTGCCAGCAGCCAAGATCTAGCGGGATTATACAATGAGCAGTTCTTC; CDR3: CASSQDLAGLYNEQFF
size: NA; J: TRBJ1-5; D: NA; length: 13; V: TRBV11-2; DNA: TGTGCCAGCAGCCGGGAGCGCAATCAGCCCCAGCATTTT; CDR3: CASSRERNQPQHF
size: NA; J: TRBJ2-3; D: TRBD2; length: 17; V: TRBV9; DNA: TGTGCCAGCAGCCGACCCCAAAGCGGGGGCCACACAGATACGCAGTATTTT; CDR3: CASSRPQSGGHTDTQYF
size: NA; J: TRBJ1-1; D: TRBD1; length: 14; V: TRBV5-1; DNA: TGCGCCAGCAGAGGAGGGGGCAGAGGCACTGAAGCTTTCTTT; CDR3: CASRGGGRGTEAFF
size: NA; J: TRBJ2-3; D: NA; length: 12; V: TRBV7-3; DNA: TGTGCCAGCAGCTTCGGTGGAGATACGCAGTATTTT; CDR3: CASSFGGDTQYF
size: NA; J: TRBJ2-1; D: TRBD2; length: 13; V: TRBV11-3; DNA: TGTGCCAGCAGCCCGGGGACTAGCGGTGAGCAGTTCTTC; CDR3: CASSPGTSGEQFF
size: NA; J: TRBJ2-1; D: NA; length: 18; V: TRBV11-2; DNA: TGTGCCAGCAGCTATATACTATCAGGGTTTAGCTCCTACAATGAGCAGTTCTTC; CDR3: CASSYILSGFSSYNEQFF
size: NA; J: TRBJ2-7; D: NA; length: 13; V: TRBV27; DNA: TGTGCCAGCAGTAAAGTTGGCTTTTACGAGCAGTACTTC; CDR3: CASSKVGFYEQYF
size: once; J: TRBJ1-3; D: TRBD1; length: 15; V: TRBV5-1; DNA: TGCGCCAGCAGCGACCGGGACAGGGCTGGAAACACCATATATTTT; CDR3: CASSDRDRAGNTIYF
size: NA; J: TRBJ2-5; D: TRBD1; length: 13; V: TRBV27; DNA: TGTGCCAGTAGTGACAGGGGGCTAGAGACCCAGTACTTC; CDR3: CASSDRGLETQYF
size: NA; J: TRBJ2-5; D: NA; length: 14; V: TRBV6-5; DNA: TGTGCCAGCAGTTACGGGACACACCAAGAGACCCAGTACTTC; CDR3: CASSYGTHQETQYF
size: NA; J: TRBJ1-4; D: NA; length: 13; V: TRBV5-1; DNA: TGCGCCAGCAGCTTGCCCCGCGACTCAAAACTGTTTTTT; CDR3: CASSLPRDSKLFF
size: NA; J: TRBJ2-1; D: TRBD2; length: 14; V: TRBV27; DNA: TGTGCCAGCAGTTGGGCTAGCGGGAGTTATGAGCAGTTCTTC; CDR3: CASSWASGSYEQFF
size: NA; J: TRBJ2-1; D: NA; length: 12; V: TRBV29-1; DNA: TGCAGCGTTGAAAAGTTTACAGGGGAGCAGTTCTTC; CDR3: CSVEKFTGEQFF
size: once; J: TRBJ2-7; D: TRBD2; length: 16; V: TRBV7-9; DNA: TGTGCCAGCAGCTTAGGGCTAGCGGGAGGGCCCTACGAGCAGTACTTC; CDR3: CASSLGLAGGPYEQYF
size: few; J: TRBJ2-4; D: TRBD1; length: 13; V: TRBV9; DNA: TGTGCCAGCAGCGGGACAGGGGAAAACATTCAGTACTTC; CDR3: CASSGTGENIQYF
size: NA; J: TRBJ1-5; D: NA; length: 14; V: TRBV9; DNA: TGTGCCAGCAGTCAAACAGGGAGCAATCAGCCCCAGCATTTT; CDR3: CASSQTGSNQPQHF